This paragraph reports one T cell receptor (beta chain). In the source study's methods: Estimates of nucleated cell counts were drawn from the amplification of reference gene primers. Clones were sequenced by immunoSEQ multiplex PCR, and TCRdb holds only the in-frame ones, with some missing. V and J calls and clone size are those listed in that table; D and trimming were worked out from the DNA. The data contain a few hundred thousand clones, roughly 84% of them singletons. This specimen belongs to a study of blood T cell repertoires in COVID-19. Turning to the study itself: The United States, Italy and Spain supplied acute and convalescent COVID-19 samples. Sources were T cells, B-cell-depleted T cells, or PBMCs; the material itself was cDNA or gDNA.

Ages ranged from about 18 to 89 years, with residence in about 24 US areas. This CDR3 is built from 17 residues. Germline V lookup: CDR1 LGHDT, CDR2 YNNKEL (reference sequence). The V end was cut by 3 bases, the J end by 12 bases, with 26 bases between. The TCR comes from a woman in her 30s who had recovered from COVID-19. Sequenced: PBMCs or T cells enriched from blood (not recorded which). This sequence joins TRBV3-1 (or the pseudogene TRBV3-2) and TRBJ1-4; the D is unclear. The CDR3 nucleotides are TGTGCCAGCAGCCATTCGCCCATAGGGCGGGTACGCGCAGAACTGTTTTTT. Translating it yields CASSHSPIGRVRAELFF.